This T cell receptor (beta chain) derives from a study of chemoradiotherapy in HPV16-positive cancers. Study at large: Candidate HPV-specific T-cell clones and common TCR motifs came from functional assays in a couple of HPV16-positive patients.

Study outcomes and limitations: Candidate HPV-specific clones and E7-related TCR motifs grew in tumor during treatment. HPV-specific T cells were functionally defined from only a couple of HPV16-positive patients. Better recurrence-free survival went with HPV-responsive T-cell expansion in HPV16-positive patients.

In regard to this clone: Its antigen is unknown.

Trimming removed 8 bases from V and 3 bases from J, with 13 bases in between. Germline assignment: CDR1 LNHDA and CDR2 SQIVND (reference sequence). The CDR3 loop spans 13 amino acids. This table comes from immunoSEQ multiplex PCR, and its TCRdb copy is limited to in-frame clones, with some not included. The sample carries roughly 28,000 clones, more than 75% recorded once. This specimen consisted of blood, obtained from a patient who underwent chemoradiotherapy. The chain employs TRBV19 and TRBJ1-2; D is unresolved. The TCR was taken from a human donor with HPV-associated anogenital cancer. The CDR3 sequence is CASETYRHYGYTF. DNA for the CDR3: TGTGCCAGTGAAACCTACAGACACTATGGCTACACCTTC.